This entry is about one T cell receptor (beta chain). It has no known antigen specificity. No base quality values were provided; no much bigger clone lies one nucleotide off. Trimming costs V 4 bases and J 8 bases, and their ends lie 27 bases apart. From the cysteine up to the phenylalanine, the CDR3 has a length of 18 residues. Only the CDR3 DNA stays, 54 bases, in frame from base 1. CDR1 SGHRS and CDR2 YFSETQ were looked up in the germline V gene. This sample was taken from a study of regulatory T cells in long-lasting Graves disease (dated by TCRdb to the early 2020s). With respect to the entire study: Patients with newly diagnosed Graves' disease had been on antithyroid drugs for under 3 months. This study used TCR sequencing and RNA sequencing of peripheral blood to compare persistent Graves' disease patients against newly diagnosed Graves' disease patients. TCR sequencing covered some 13 persistent and 20 or so newly diagnosed Graves' disease patients, some 35 samples in total. The study was registered as a clinical trial and conducted in China.

Broader findings and caveats from the paper: The authors acknowledged the small sample size as a limitation that may reduce accuracy. Only peripheral blood was studied, because thyroid tissue, the primary lesion, was inaccessible. Persistent disease showed preferential use of TRBV28, TRBJ1-2 and TRBJ2-5, whereas newly diagnosed disease favored TRBV20-1 and TRBJ2-1. Sequencing and analysis were restricted to the TCR beta chain. Compared with newly diagnosed patients, persistent Graves' disease patients had lower TCR Shannon entropy and fewer highly expanded clones, which suggests clonal expansion. Patients with persistent disease shared more public clonotypes (about 2,900) than newly diagnosed patients did (around 980).

The time point label here, explained by the study, means: newly diagnosed GD, antithyroid drugs for less than 3 months. RNA was extracted from PBMCs in TRIzol for both TCR sequencing and RNA sequencing. The diagnosis of Graves' disease followed American Thyroid Association guidelines. Patients for the study were recruited at an endocrinology department in Xi'an, China. From each patient, 8 to 10 milliliters of peripheral blood was collected into an EDTA anticoagulant tube. Ficoll Paque Plus density gradient separation was used to isolate PBMCs, and no further T cell sorting was done. An Agilent 2100 Bioanalyzer and agarose gel were used to assess RNA quality, and a NanoDrop 2000 was used to measure RNA concentration. Receptors were amplified or captured by multiplex PCR. Reads for this sample came from an Illumina HiSeq 4000. CDR3 regions were amplified by Arm-PCR with iRepertoire HTBI primers to construct TCR beta libraries. Gel purification was performed on PCR products prior to sequencing. On the authors' methods: Gene usage analysis of CDR3 amino acid clonotypes used the 60 to 80 TRBV and 14 TRBJ segments found across samples. COPE and FqMerger were used to merge filtered high-quality paired reads into contigs. BLAST was used to align contigs to IMGT TRBV, TRBD and TRBJ reference genes, and CDR3 was defined according to IMGT. Highly expanded clones were defined as clonotypes with a frequency above 0.1%. Shannon entropy served as the measure of repertoire diversity, while the Gini coefficient captured V-J evenness. Public clonotypes were defined as clonotypes shared by more than one individual. TCRdb ran its own pipeline on the public reads, namely fastp trimming at Q25 and MiXCR clone calling, and kept in-frame beta chains. Rows are unified per CDR3 protein, each entry keeping the most common DNA and genes. TCRdb's processing, not the authors', yielded these V and J calls. The sample profile shows hundreds of thousands of distinct CDR3 sequences; around 17% of them were found once. The leading ten clones occupy around 19% of the sample.

This same sample was also part of a study on T cells in Graves' hyperthyroidism and ophthalmopathy. Drawing on the second study: A patient counted as having stable Graves' hyperthyroidism if no progression to ophthalmopathy occurred over 18 months of follow-up. Hyperthyroidism patients were newly diagnosed, had a disease duration of under 2 months, and were aged 18 to 65 years. The study excluded patients with uncontrolled infections, other autoimmune diseases, pregnancy or lactation. Diagnoses were based on clinical symptoms, serum thyroxine and TRAb, thyroid ultrasound and orbital computed tomography. A first-round RT-PCR of the TCR CDR3 used the HTBI primer set with the Qiagen OneStep RT-PCR kit. Blood samples also contained most of the expanded thyroid clonotypes (frequency above 0.001), which suggests that blood repertoires may reflect thyroid immune responses. A 13 V-J signature model separated ophthalmopathy from stable hyperthyroidism, with over 85% sensitivity and 81.08% specificity in cross-validation and 80%/75% in testing. In validation, the model predicted progression to ophthalmopathy a median of roughly 6.2 months before onset, with over 55% sensitivity and around 76% specificity. TCR V-J signatures able to tell the groups apart were searched for in a discovery cohort of 90 to 100 patients, of whom around 43 had Graves' ophthalmopathy and around 57 had stable Graves' hyperthyroidism. Prospective prediction of ophthalmopathy was tested in an independent validation cohort consisting of 18 to 20 hyperthyroidism patients and over 15 patients who later progressed to ophthalmopathy. The 100 or so discovery patients were randomly split 7:3 into training and test sets. In six Graves' hyperthyroidism patients, the study also compared T-cell repertoires from thyroid tissue with T-cell repertoires from blood. Once sampling was done, hyperthyroidism patients were given methimazole at a starting dose of 30 mg daily, whereas ophthalmopathy patients were given high-dose intravenous methylprednisolone. A second multiplex PCR round built the libraries, followed by size selection and purification. Libraries were sequenced paired-end with 100 bp reads on an Illumina HiSeq2000. SOAPnuke was used to process the raw data, throwing out any read that contained adapters or uncalled bases, had a mean Phred below 15, or lacked an exact constant-primer or identifier match. High-quality paired reads were merged using COPE v1.2.5, and each unique nucleotide sequence was defined as a clonotype. MiTCR v1.1 was used to align the clonotypes against IMGT TRBV, TRBD and TRBJ reference segments. The analysis included only V-J combinations with a frequency above 0.0001, which together covered more than 98% of the repertoires. A TCS score was defined as the ratio between F50 (clonal expansion) and ExV (chaos), using BLOSUM62-based TCRdist between CDR3 peptides within each V-J. Welch's t-statistics and random forest reduced fewer than 600 V-J features to 13, which were used in a naive Bayes classifier (R e1071). Sample size was not statistically predetermined, and investigators were not blinded to group allocation. According to the paper, TCR Vbeta CDR3 sequencing was carried out on some 130 peripheral blood samples, which came from under 50 ophthalmopathy, approximately 78 hyperthyroidism and approximately 17 progressor patients.

The sample was peripheral blood mononuclear cells (PBMCs), taken at new diagnosis, from a patient treated with antithyroid drugs. The TCR was taken from a woman in her 30s with Graves disease. Donor details come from another sample of the same person, matched by shared clones. The V and J genes are TRBV5-1 and TRBJ2-2; a confident D gene designation cannot be given. The DNA is TGCGCCAGCAGCCCGAGTCGGAGTAATAGCTCAACTCCGGGGGAGCTGTTTTTT. Its protein reads: CASSPSRSNSSTPGELFF.